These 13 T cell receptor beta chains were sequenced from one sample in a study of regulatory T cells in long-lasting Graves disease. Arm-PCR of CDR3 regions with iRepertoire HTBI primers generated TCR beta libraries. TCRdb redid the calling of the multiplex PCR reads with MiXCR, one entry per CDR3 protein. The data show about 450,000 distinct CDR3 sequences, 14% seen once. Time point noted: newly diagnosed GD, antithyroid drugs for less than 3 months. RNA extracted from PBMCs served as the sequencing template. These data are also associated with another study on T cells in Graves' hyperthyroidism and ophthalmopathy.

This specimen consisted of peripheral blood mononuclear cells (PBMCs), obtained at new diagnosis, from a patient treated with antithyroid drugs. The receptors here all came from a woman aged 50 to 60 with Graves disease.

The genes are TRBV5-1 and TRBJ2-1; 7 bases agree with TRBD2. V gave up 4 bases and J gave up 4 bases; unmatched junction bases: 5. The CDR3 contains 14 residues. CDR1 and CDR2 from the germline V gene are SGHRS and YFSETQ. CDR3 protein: CASSISSGYNEQFF. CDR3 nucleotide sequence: TGCGCCAGCAGCATATCTAGCGGTTACAATGAGCAGTTCTTC.

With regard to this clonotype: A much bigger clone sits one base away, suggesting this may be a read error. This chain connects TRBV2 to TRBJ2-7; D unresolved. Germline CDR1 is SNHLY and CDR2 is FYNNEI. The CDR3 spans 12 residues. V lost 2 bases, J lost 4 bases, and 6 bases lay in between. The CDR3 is CASSEIEYEQYF. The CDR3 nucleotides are TGTGCCAGCAGTGAAATAGAGTACGAGCAGTACTTC.

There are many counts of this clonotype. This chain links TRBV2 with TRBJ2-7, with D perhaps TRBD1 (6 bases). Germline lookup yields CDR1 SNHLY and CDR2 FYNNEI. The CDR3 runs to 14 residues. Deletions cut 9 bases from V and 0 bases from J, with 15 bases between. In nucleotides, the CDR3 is TGTGCCAGTAATAACAGGGTTAGCTCCTACGAGCAGTACTTC. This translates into CASNNRVSSYEQYF.

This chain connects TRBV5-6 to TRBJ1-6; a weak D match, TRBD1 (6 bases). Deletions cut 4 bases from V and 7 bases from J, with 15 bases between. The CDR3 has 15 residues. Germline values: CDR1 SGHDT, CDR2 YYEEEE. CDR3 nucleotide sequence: TGTGCCAGCAGCCCGACCAGGACAGAGAATTCACCCCTCCACTTT. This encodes CASSPTRTENSPLHF.

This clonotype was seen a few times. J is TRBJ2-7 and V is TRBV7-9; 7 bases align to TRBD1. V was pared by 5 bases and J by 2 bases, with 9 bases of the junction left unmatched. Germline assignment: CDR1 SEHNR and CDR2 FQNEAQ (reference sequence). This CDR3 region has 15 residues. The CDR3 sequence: CASSKTGPNTYEQYF. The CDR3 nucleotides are TGTGCCAGCAGCAAGACAGGGCCTAATACCTACGAGCAGTACTTC.

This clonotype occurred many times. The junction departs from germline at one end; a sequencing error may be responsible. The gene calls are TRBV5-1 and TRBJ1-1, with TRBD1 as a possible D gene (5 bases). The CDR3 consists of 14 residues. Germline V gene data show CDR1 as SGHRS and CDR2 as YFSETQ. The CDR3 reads CASSYDSQNTEAFF. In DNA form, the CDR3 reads TGTGCCAGCAGCTATGACAGCCAGAACACTGAAGCTTTCTTT.

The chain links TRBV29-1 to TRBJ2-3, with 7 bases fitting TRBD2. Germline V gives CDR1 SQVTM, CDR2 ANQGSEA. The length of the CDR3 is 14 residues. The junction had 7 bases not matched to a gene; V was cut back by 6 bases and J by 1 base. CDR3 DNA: TGCAGCGTGGGCAGCGGGAAAGGCACAGATACGCAGTATTTT. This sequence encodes CSVGSGKGTDTQYF.

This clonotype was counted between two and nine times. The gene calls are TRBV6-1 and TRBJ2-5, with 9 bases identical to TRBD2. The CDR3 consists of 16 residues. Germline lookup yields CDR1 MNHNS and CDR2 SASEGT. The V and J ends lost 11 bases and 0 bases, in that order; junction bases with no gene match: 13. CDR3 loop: CARTGAGGTYQETQYF. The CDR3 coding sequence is TGTGCCCGCACGGGGGCGGGAGGGACCTACCAAGAGACCCAGTACTTC.

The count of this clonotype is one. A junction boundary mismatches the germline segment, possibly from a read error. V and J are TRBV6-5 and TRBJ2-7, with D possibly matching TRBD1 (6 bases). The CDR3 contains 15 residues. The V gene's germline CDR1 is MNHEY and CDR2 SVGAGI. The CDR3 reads CASSYISQGLYGQYF. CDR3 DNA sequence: TGTGCCAGCAGTTATATTTCCCAGGGGCTCTACGGGCAGTACTTC.

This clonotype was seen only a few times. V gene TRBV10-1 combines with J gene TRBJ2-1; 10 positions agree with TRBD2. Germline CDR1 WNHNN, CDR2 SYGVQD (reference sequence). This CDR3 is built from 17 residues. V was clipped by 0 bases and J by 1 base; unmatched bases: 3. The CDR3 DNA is TGCGCCAGCAGTGAGTCCAGCGGGAGGGCGTCCTACAATGAGCAGTTCTTC. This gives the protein CASSESSGRASYNEQFF.

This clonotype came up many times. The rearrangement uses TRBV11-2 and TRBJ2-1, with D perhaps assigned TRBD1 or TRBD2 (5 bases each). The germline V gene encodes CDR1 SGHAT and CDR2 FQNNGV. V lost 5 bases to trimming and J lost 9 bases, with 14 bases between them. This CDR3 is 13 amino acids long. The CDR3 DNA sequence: TGTGCCAGCAGCGTCCACTCTGGGGGTGAGCAGTTCTTC. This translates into CASSVHSGGEQFF.

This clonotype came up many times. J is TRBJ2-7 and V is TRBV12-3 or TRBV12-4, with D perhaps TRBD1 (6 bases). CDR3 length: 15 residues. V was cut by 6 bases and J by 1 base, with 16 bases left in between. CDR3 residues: CASSPSSDSSYEQYF. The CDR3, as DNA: TGTGCCAGCAGCCCCTCCTCGGACAGTTCCTACGAGCAGTACTTC.

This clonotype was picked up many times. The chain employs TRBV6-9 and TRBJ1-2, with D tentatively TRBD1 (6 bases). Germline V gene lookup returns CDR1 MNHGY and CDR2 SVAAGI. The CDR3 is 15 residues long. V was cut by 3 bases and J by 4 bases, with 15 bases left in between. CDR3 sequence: CASSYETGGSYGYTF. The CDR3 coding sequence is TGTGCCAGCAGTTACGAGACAGGAGGATCCTATGGCTACACCTTC.